The clone carrying this T cell receptor (beta chain) was counted at least ten times. The data derive from a study of CD8+CD57+ T cells in acquired aplastic anemia. Across the study: An average of roughly 2.9 ug of DNA was obtained from sorted CD4+ and CD8+ cells.

According to the study, genomic DNA was the template for TCR beta VDJ and CDR3 profiling. TCRdb reprocessed the reads with MiXCR, giving one entry per CDR3 protein. The sample lists some 200,000 distinct CDR3 sequences; 48% were seen once. CD8+CD57+ cell expansion, shown by flow cytometry, had occurred in the patients selected for sequencing. Severe acquired aplastic anemia was diagnosed in all patients. The TCR originated in a human donor with aplastic anemia. Sequences were obtained from sorted CD4+, CD8+, or CD8+CD57+ T cells (not recorded which) from PBMCs.

CDR3 loop: CASSLDSGRLTRYYGYTF. DNA for the CDR3: TGTGCCAGCAGCTTAGACTCGGGGCGCCTTACACGATACTATGGCTACACCTTC. The chain links TRBV7-8 to TRBJ1-2, with D tentatively TRBD1 (5 bases). From germline, CDR1 is SGHVS and CDR2 FQNEAQ. There are 18 residues in the CDR3. With 1 base removed from V and 3 bases from J, the gap between germline ends came to 21 bases.